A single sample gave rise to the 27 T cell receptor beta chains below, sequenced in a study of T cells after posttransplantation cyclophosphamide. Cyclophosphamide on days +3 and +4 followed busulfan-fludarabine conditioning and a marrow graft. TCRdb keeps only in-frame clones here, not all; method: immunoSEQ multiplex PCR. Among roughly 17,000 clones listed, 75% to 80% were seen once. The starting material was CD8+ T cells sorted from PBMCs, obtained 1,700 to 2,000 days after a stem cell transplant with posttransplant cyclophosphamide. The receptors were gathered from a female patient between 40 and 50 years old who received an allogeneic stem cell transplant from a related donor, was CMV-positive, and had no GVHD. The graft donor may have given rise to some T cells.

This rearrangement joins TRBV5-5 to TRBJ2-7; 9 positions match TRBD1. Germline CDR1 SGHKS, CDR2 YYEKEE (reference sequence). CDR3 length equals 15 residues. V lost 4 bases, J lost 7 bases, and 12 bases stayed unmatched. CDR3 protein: CASSPGQGFGGEQYF. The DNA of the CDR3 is TGTGCCAGCAGCCCAGGACAGGGGTTCGGCGGAGAGCAGTACTTC.

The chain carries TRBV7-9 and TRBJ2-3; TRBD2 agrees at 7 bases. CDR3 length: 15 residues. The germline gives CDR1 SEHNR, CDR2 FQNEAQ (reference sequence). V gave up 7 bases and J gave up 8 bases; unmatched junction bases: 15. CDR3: CASTPALADPGTQYF. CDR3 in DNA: TGTGCCAGCACCCCCGCCCTAGCGGACCCGGGTACGCAGTATTTT.

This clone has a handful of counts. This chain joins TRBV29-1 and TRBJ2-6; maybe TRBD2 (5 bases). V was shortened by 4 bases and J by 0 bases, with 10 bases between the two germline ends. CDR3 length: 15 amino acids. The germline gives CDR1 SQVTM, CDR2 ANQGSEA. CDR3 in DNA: TGCAGCGTTGCCGGGGATTTCTCTGGGGCCAACGTCCTGACTTTC. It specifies CSVAGDFSGANVLTF.

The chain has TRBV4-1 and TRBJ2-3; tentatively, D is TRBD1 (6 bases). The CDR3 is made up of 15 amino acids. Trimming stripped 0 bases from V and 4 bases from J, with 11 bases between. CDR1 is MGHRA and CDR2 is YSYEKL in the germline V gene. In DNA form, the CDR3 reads TGCGCCAGCAGCCAAGAGGGGGCGGCCTCAGATACGCAGTATTTT. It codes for CASSQEGAASDTQYF.

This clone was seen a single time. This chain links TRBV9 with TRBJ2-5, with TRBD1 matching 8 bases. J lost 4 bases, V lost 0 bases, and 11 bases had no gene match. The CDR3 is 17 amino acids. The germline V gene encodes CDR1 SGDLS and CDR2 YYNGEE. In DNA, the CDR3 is TGTGCCAGCAGCGTAGGGGGTACAGGGGGAGGCGGAGAGACCCAGTACTTC. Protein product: CASSVGGTGGGGETQYF.

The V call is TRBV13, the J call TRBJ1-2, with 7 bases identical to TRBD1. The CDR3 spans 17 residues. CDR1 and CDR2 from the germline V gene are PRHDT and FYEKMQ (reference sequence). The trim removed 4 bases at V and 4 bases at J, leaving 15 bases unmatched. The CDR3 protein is CASSSGQEKRPGYGYTF. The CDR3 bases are TGTGCCAGCAGCTCCGGACAGGAAAAACGACCGGGCTATGGCTACACCTTC.

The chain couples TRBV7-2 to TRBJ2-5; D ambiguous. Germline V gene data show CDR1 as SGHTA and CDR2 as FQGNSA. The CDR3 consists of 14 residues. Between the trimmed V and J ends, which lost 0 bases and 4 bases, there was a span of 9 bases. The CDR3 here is CASSLAPVPETQYF. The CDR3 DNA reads TGTGCCAGCAGCTTAGCGCCGGTGCCAGAGACCCAGTACTTC.

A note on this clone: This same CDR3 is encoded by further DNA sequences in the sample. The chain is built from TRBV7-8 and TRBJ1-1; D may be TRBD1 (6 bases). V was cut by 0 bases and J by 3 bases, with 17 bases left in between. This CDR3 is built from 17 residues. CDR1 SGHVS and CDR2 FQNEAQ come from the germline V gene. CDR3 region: CASSLAGRGLMDTEAFF. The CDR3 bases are TGTGCCAGCAGCTTAGCCGGGCGGGGGCTGATGGACACTGAAGCTTTCTTT.

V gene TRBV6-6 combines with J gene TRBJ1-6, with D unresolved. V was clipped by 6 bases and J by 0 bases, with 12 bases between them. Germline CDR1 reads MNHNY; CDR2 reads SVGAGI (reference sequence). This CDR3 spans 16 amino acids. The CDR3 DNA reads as TGTGCCAGCAGCCTGACGGGAAGCTCCTATAATTCACCCCTCCACTTT. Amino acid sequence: CASSLTGSSYNSPLHF.

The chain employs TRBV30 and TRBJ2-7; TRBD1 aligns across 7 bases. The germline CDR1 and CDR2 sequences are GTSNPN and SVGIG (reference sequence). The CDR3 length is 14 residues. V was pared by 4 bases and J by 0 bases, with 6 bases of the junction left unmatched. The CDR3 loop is CAWKHDRVSYEQYF. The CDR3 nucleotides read TGTGCCTGGAAACATGACAGGGTCTCCTACGAGCAGTACTTC. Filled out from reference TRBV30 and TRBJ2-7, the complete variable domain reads SQTIHQWPATLVQPVGSPLSLECTVEGTSNPNLYWYRQAAGRGLQLLFYSVGIGQISSEVPQNLSASRPQDRQFILSSKKLLLSDSGFYLCAWKHDRVSYEQYFGPGTRLTVT.

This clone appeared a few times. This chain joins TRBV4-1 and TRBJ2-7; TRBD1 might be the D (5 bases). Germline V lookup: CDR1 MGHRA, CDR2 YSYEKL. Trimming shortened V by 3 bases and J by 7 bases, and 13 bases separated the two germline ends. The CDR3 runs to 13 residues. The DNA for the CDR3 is TGCGCCAGCAGCCAGGGTCCCCCAGGGGAGCAGTACTTC. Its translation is CASSQGPPGEQYF.

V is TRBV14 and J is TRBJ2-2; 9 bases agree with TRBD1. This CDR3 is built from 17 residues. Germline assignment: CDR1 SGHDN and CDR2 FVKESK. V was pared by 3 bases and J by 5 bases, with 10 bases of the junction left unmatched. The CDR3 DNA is TGTGCCAGCAGCCAGGCTTTACAGGGGGCGCGAACCGGGGAGCTGTTTTTT. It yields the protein CASSQALQGARTGELFF.

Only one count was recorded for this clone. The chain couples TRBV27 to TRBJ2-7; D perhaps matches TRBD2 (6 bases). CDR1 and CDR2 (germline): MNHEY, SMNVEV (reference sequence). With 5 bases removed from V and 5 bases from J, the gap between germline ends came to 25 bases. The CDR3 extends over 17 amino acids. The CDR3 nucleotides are TGTGCCAGCAGTCGTGCTGACTGGGGTCGGGGGTCGGACGAGCAGTACTTC. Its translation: CASSRADWGRGSDEQYF.

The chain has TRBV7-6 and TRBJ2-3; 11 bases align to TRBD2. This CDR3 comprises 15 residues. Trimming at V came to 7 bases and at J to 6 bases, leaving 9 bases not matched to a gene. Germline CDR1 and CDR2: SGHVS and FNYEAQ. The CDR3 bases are TGTGCCAGCACCCTCTTTAGCGGGGGGGCCGATACGCAGTATTTT. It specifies CASTLFSGGADTQYF.

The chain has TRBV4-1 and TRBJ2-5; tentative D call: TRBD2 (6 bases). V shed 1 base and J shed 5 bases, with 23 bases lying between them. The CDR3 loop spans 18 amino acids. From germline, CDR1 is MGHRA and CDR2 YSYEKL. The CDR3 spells CASSQVVQTRGGWETQYF. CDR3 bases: TGCGCCAGCAGCCAAGTCGTCCAAACGCGTGGGGGGTGGGAGACCCAGTACTTC.

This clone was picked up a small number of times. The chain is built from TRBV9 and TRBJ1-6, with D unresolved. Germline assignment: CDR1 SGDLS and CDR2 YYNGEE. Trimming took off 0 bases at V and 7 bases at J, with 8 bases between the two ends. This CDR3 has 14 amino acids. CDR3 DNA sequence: TGTGCCAGCAGCGTAGAAGGGAGGAATTCACCCCTCCACTTT. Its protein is CASSVEGRNSPLHF.

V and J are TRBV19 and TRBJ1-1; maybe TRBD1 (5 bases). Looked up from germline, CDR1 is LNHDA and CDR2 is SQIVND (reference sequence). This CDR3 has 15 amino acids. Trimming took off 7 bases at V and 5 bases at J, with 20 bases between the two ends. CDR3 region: CASTKSRVRGTEAFF. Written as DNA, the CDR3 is TGTGCCAGTACCAAAAGTAGGGTAAGGGGAACTGAAGCTTTCTTT.

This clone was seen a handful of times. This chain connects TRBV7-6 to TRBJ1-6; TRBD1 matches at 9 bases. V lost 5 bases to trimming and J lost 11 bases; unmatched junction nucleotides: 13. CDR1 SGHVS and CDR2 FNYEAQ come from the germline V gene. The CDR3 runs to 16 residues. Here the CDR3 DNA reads TGTGCCAGCAGCCCGACAGGGGGGGACGGAGGTCCACCCCTCCACTTT. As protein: CASSPTGGDGGPPLHF.

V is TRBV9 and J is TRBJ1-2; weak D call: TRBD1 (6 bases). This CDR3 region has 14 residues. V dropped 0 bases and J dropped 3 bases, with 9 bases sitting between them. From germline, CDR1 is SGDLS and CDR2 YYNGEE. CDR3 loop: CASSVDSGDYGYTF. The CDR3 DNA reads TGTGCCAGCAGCGTAGATTCAGGGGACTATGGCTACACCTTC.

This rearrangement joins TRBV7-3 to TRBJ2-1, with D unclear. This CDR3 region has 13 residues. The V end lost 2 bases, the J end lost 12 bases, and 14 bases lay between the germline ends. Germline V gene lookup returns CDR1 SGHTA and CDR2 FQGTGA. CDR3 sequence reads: CASSLQASDGQFF. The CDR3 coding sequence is TGTGCCAGCAGCTTACAAGCCTCCGATGGGCAGTTCTTC.

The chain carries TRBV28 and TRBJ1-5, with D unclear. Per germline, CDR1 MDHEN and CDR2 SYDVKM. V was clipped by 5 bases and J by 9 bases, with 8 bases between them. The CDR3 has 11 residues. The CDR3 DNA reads TGTGCCAGCAGTCTAACCCCGCCCCAGCATTTT. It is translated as CASSLTPPQHF.

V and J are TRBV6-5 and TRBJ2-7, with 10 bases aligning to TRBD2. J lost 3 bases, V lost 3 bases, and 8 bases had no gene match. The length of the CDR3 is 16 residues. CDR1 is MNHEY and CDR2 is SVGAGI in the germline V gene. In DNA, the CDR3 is TGTGCCAGCAGTTATTCGCTAGCGGGGGTCGGCTACGAGCAGTACTTC. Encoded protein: CASSYSLAGVGYEQYF.

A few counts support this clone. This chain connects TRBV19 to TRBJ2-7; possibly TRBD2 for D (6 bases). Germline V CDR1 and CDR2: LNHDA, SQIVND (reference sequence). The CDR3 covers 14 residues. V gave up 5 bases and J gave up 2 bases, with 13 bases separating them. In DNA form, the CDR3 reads TGTGCCAGTAGTCCCGGGAGTGGAGCCTACGAGCAGTACTTC. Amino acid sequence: CASSPGSGAYEQYF.

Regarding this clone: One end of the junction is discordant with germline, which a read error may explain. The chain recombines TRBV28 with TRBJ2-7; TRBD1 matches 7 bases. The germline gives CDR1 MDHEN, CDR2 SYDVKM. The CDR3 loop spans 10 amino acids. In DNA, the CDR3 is TGTGCCAGCAGTTTCGGGACAGTCGAATTC. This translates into CASSFGTVEF.

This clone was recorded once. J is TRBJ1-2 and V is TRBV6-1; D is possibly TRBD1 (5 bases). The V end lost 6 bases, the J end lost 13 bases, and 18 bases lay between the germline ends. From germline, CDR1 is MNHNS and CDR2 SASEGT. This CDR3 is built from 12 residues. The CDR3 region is CASRGGSGALTF. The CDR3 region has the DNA TGTGCCAGCAGGGGAGGGAGCGGGGCTCTCACCTTC.

The CDR3 loop reads CASSPRGYYEQYF. Here the CDR3 DNA reads TGTGCCAGCAGTCCCCGGGGATACTACGAGCAGTACTTC. This chain joins TRBV27 and TRBJ2-7; TRBD2 might be the D (5 bases). The length of the CDR3 is 13 residues. V dropped 5 bases and J dropped 3 bases, with 11 bases sitting between them. Germline V gene lookup returns CDR1 MNHEY and CDR2 SMNVEV (reference sequence).

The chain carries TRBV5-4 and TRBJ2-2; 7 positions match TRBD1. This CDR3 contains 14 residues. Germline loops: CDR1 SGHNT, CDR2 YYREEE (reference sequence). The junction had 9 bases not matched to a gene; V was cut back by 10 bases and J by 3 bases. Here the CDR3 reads CAGQRDRYTGELFF. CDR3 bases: TGTGCCGGACAAAGGGACAGATACACCGGGGAGCTGTTTTTT.